This TCR beta chain derives from a study of regulatory T cells in long-lasting Graves disease. Study results and caveats: With a few thousand shared public clonotypes, persistent patients exceeded new patients, who shared about 1,000. Persistent disease exhibited a predilection for TRBV28, TRBJ1-2 and TRBJ2-5.

Construction of TCR beta libraries relied on iRepertoire HTBI primers and on Arm-PCR targeting CDR3 regions. From the multiplex PCR reads, TCRdb called clonotypes with MiXCR, one entry per CDR3 protein. The repertoire holds hundreds of thousands of distinct CDR3 sequences, under 20% seen once, with roughly 18% in the top ten. This clonotype was observed at least ten times. Antigen: not known. Described time point: newly diagnosed GD, antithyroid drugs for less than 3 months. The TCR library was made from RNA that had been extracted from PBMCs in TRIzol. CDR3 length: 13 amino acids. V was shortened by 6 bases and J by 6 bases, with 12 bases between the two germline ends. The germline V gene encodes CDR1 SNHLY and CDR2 FYNNEI. This sample also appeared in a second study, on T cells in Graves' hyperthyroidism and ophthalmopathy. Per that study: Participants, patients aged 18 to 65, had newly diagnosed hyperthyroidism with a duration under 2 months.

The rearrangement links TRBV2 to TRBJ1-5; no clear D. The clonotype comes from a woman under 40 with Graves disease. Here the sequenced sample was peripheral blood mononuclear cells (PBMCs), taken at new diagnosis, from a patient treated with antithyroid drugs. CDR3 amino acids: CASSKITRQPQHF. The CDR3 DNA follows: TGTGCCAGCAGCAAGATCACACGTCAGCCCCAGCATTTT. Combining the CDR3 with reference TRBV2 and TRBJ1-5 gives the whole variable domain EPEVTQTPSHQVTQMGQEVILRCVPISNHLYFYWYRQILGQKVEFLVSFYNNEISEKSEIFDDQFSVERPDGSNFTLKIRSTKLEDSAMYFCASSKITRQPQHFGDGTRLSIL.